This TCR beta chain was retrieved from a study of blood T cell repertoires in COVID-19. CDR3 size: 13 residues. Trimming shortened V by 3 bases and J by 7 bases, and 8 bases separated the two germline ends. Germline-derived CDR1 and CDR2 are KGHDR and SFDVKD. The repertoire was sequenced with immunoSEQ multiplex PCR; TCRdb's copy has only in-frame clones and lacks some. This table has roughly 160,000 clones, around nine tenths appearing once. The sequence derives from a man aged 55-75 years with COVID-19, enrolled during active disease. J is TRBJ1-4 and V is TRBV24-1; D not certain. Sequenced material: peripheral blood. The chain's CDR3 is CATSDTGVEKLFF. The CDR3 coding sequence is TGTGCCACCAGTGATACCGGGGTTGAAAAACTGTTTTTT.